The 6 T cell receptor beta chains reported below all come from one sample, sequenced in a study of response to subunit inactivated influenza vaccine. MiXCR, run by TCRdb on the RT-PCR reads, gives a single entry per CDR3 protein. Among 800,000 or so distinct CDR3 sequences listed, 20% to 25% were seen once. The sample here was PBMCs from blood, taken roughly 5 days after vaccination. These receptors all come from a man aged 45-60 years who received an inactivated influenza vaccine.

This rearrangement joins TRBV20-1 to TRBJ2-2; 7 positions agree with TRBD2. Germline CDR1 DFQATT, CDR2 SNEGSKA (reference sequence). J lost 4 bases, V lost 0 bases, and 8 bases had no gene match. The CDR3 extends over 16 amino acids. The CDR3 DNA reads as TGCAGTGCTAGAGATTACCGGGACTACCCCACCGGGGAGCTGTTTTTT. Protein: CSARDYRDYPTGELFF.

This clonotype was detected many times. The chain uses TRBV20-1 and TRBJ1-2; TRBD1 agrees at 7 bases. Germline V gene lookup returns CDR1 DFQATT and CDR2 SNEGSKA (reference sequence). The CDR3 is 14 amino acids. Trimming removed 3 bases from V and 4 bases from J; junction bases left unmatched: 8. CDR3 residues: CSASDKRGPYGYTF. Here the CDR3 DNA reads TGCAGTGCTAGCGACAAAAGGGGGCCCTATGGCTACACCTTC.

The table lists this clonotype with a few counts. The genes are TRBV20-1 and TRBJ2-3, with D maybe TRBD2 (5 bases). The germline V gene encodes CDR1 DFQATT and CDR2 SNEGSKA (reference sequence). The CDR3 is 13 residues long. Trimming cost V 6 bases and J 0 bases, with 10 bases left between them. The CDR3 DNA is TGCAGTGCACTGAGGACTAGCACAGATACGCAGTATTTT. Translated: CSALRTSTDTQYF.

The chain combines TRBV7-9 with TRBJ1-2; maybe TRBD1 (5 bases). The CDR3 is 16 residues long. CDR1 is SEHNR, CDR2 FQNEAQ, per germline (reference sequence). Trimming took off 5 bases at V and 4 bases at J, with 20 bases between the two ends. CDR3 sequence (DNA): TGTGCCAGCAGCGCGTCGGGACCCAGTCAAGGCTATGGCTACACCTTC. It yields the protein CASSASGPSQGYGYTF.

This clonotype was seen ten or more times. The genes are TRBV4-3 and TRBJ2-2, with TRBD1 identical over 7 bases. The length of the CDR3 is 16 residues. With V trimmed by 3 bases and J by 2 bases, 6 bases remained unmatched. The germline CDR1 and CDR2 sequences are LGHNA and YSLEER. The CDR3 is CASSQSGTANTGELFF. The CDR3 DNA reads TGCGCCAGCAGCCAGTCCGGGACAGCCAACACCGGGGAGCTGTTTTTT.

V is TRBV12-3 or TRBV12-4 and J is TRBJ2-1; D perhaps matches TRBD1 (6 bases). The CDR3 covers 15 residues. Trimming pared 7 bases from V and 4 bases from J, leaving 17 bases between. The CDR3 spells CASTPGQGGYNEQFF. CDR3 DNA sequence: TGTGCCAGCACGCCGGGCCAAGGGGGTTACAATGAGCAGTTCTTC.